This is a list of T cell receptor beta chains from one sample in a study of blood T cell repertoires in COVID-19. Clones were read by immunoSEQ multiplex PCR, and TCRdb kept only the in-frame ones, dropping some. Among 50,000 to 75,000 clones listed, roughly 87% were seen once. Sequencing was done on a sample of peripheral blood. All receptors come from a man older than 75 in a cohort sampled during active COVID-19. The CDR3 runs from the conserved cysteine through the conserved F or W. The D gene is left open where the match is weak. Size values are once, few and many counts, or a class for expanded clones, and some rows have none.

CASSPDYRQGKSPLHF,TGTGCCAGCAGCCCCGATTACCGACAGGGGAAATCACCCCTCCACTTT,TRBJ1-6,.,TRBV7-8,TRBD1
CASTRGESTDTQYF,TGTGCCAGTACGCGTGGGGAGAGCACAGATACGCAGTATTTT,TRBJ2-3,.,TRBV7-9,.
CAWSSGQGPDTQYF,TGTGCCTGGAGTTCGGGACAGGGGCCAGATACGCAGTATTTT,TRBJ2-3,.,TRBV30,TRBD1
CAWSGGLNQPQHF,TGTGCCTGGAGTGGGGGGCTCAATCAGCCCCAGCATTTT,TRBJ1-5,.,TRBV30,.
CASSQGPAGGPDTQYF,TGCGCCAGCAGCCAAGGTCCAGCGGGGGGCCCAGATACGCAGTATTTT,TRBJ2-3,.,TRBV4-1,TRBD2
CASSLGTSGSGEQFF,TGTGCCAGCAGCTTAGGGACTAGCGGGAGCGGTGAGCAGTTCTTC,TRBJ2-1,few,TRBV7-8,TRBD2
CASSSGRGNYEQYF,TGTGCCAGCAGCTCCGGTCGGGGGAATTACGAGCAGTACTTC,TRBJ2-7,.,TRBV5-4,.
CAISENGGASDTQYF,TGTGCCATCAGTGAAAACGGGGGGGCCTCAGATACGCAGTATTTT,TRBJ2-3,.,TRBV10-3,TRBD2
CASSQEGGTEAFF,TGTGCCAGCAGCCAAGAGGGGGGGACTGAAGCTTTCTTT,TRBJ1-1,once,TRBV3-1/TRBV3-2,.
CAISESGGGLFAFF,TGTGCCATCAGTGAGTCAGGTGGCGGTCTTTTTGCTTTCTTT,TRBJ1-1,.,TRBV10-3,.
CSARALNGYTF,TGCAGTGCTAGAGCCCTTAATGGCTACACCTTC,TRBJ1-2,.,TRBV20-1,.
CASSSPREGAFF,TGTGCCAGCAGTAGCCCCAGGGAGGGAGCTTTCTTT,TRBJ1-1,.,TRBV6-5,.
CASSWGLAGEYEQFF,TGTGCCAGCAGCTGGGGACTAGCGGGAGAGTATGAGCAGTTCTTC,TRBJ2-1,.,TRBV5-4,TRBD2
CASSQDLAEAFF,TGTGCCAGCAGCCAAGATCTGGCAGAAGCTTTCTTT,TRBJ1-1,few,TRBV3-1/TRBV3-2,.
CASSPGQGVNYGYTF,TGTGCCAGCTCACCAGGCCAGGGGGTAAACTATGGCTACACCTTC,TRBJ1-2,.,TRBV18,TRBD1
CSVEMAANYGYTF,TGCAGCGTTGAAATGGCCGCTAACTATGGCTACACCTTC,TRBJ1-2,once,TRBV29-1,.
CASSFLEGRGTGELFF,TGTGCCAGCAGCTTCCTGGAGGGCCGGGGGACCGGGGAGCTGTTTTTT,TRBJ2-2,.,TRBV5-6,.
CASSTPQGTEAFF,TGTGCCAGTAGTACGCCACAGGGAACTGAAGCTTTCTTT,TRBJ1-1,.,TRBV19,.
CASSGASGGARDTQYF,TGTGCCAGCAGTGGGGCTAGCGGGGGGGCCCGGGATACGCAGTATTTT,TRBJ2-3,.,TRBV2,TRBD2
CASSQGVGTGELFF,TGCGCCAGCAGCCAAGGAGTTGGCACCGGGGAGCTGTTTTTT,TRBJ2-2,.,TRBV4-3,.
CASSATGVNTDTQYF,TGTGCCAGCAGTGCAACAGGGGTGAACACAGATACGCAGTATTTT,TRBJ2-3,.,TRBV27,TRBD1
CASSQDGVKETQYF,TGCGCCAGCAGCCAAGACGGGGTGAAAGAGACCCAGTACTTC,TRBJ2-5,.,TRBV4-1,.
CSGREIGKEGDTQYF,TGCAGCGGCCGAGAGATCGGGAAAGAGGGAGATACGCAGTATTTT,TRBJ2-3,.,TRBV29-1,.
CASSVGGANSPLHF,TGTGCCAGCAGCGTTGGGGGGGCGAACTCACCCCTCCACTTT,TRBJ1-6,.,TRBV9,.
CASSPGSQAEAFF,TGTGCCAGCAGCCCAGGGTCACAGGCTGAAGCTTTCTTT,TRBJ1-1,.,TRBV7-3,.
CASSQDAGSYGYTF,TGCGCCAGCAGCCAAGACGCCGGGTCCTATGGCTACACCTTC,TRBJ1-2,.,TRBV4-1,.
CASSLWQGASDTQYF,TGTGCCAGCAGTTTGTGGCAGGGGGCCTCAGATACGCAGTATTTT,TRBJ2-3,.,TRBV27,TRBD1
CASSAQTDTQYF,TGTGCCAGCAGTGCCCAGACAGATACGCAGTATTTT,TRBJ2-3,.,TRBV6-2/TRBV6-3,.
CASSQLLAGNYGYTF,TGTGCCAGCAGCCAACTGTTAGCGGGAAACTATGGCTACACCTTC,TRBJ1-2,once,TRBV4-2,.
CASSQGQNNEKLFF,TGTGCCAGCAGCCAGGGACAGAATAATGAAAAACTGTTTTTT,TRBJ1-4,.,TRBV11-2,TRBD1
CASSPQGASEQFF,TGTGCCAGCAGCCCACAGGGGGCGTCTGAGCAGTTCTTC,TRBJ2-1,.,TRBV11-2,TRBD1
CASSPTGGGDTEAFF,TGTGCCAGCAGCCCGACAGGGGGCGGGGACACTGAAGCTTTCTTT,TRBJ1-1,.,TRBV5-4,TRBD1
CASSRGTVGGYEQYF,TGTGCCAGCAGCCGCGGGACAGTGGGAGGTTACGAGCAGTACTTC,TRBJ2-7,few,TRBV6-2/TRBV6-3,.
CASSLPSVGTGELFF,TGTGCCAGCAGCTTACCTAGCGTTGGCACCGGGGAGCTGTTTTTT,TRBJ2-2,.,TRBV7-2,.
CASSILAGGQETQYF,TGTGCCAGCAGCATACTAGCGGGAGGCCAAGAGACCCAGTACTTC,TRBJ2-5,.,TRBV28,TRBD2
CAISVGGALGDEQYF,TGTGCCATCAGTGTTGGGGGGGCTCTCGGGGACGAGCAGTACTTC,TRBJ2-7,.,TRBV10-3,.